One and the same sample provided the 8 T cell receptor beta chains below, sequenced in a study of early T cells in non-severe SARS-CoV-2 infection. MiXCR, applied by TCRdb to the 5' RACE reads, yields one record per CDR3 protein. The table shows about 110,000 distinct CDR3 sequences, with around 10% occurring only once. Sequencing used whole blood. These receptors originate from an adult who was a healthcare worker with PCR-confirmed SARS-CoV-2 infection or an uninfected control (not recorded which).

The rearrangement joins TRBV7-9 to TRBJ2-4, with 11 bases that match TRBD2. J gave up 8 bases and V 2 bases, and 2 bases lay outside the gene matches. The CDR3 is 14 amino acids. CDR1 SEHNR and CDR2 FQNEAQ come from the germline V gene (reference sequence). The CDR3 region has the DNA TGTGCCAGCAGCTTAACTAGCGGGAGTGACATTCAGTACTTC. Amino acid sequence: CASSLTSGSDIQYF.

The CDR3 bases are TGCGCCAGCAGCTTGGAATCGGGAGTCGACCAGTACTTC. This gives the protein CASSLESGVDQYF. The rearrangement joins TRBV5-1 to TRBJ2-5, with D perhaps matching TRBD2 (6 bases). The CDR3 has 13 residues. V lost 0 bases and J 10 bases, leaving 13 bases between the germline ends. Germline V CDR1 and CDR2: SGHRS, YFSETQ.

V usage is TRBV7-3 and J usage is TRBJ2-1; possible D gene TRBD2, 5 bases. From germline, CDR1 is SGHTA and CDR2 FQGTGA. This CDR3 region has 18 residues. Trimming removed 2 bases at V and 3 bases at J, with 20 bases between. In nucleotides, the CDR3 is TGTGCCAGCAGCTTATACGGGTCTGGGGAGCGGATCTACAATGAGCAGTTCTTC. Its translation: CASSLYGSGERIYNEQFF.

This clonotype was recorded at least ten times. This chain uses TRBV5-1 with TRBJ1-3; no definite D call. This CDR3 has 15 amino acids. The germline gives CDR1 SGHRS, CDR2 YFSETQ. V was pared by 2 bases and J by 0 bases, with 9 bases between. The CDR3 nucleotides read TGCGCCAGCAGCTTAGACCTAGCCTCTGGAAACACCATATATTTT. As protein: CASSLDLASGNTIYF.

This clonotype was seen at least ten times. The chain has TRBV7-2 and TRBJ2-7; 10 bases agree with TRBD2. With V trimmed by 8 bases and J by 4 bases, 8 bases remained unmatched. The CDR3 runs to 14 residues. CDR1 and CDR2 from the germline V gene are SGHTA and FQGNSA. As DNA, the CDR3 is TGTGCCAGCGGGAGGACTAGCGGCACTTACGAGCAGTACTTC. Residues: CASGRTSGTYEQYF.

The CDR3 sequence: CASSQDALAGVIWFTDTQYF. The CDR3 coding sequence is TGCGCCAGCAGCCAAGATGCGTTAGCGGGAGTTATTTGGTTCACAGATACGCAGTATTTT. The chain uses TRBV4-1 and TRBJ2-3, with 9 bases lining up with TRBD2. With V trimmed by 0 bases and J by 2 bases, 15 bases remained unmatched. Germline V gives CDR1 MGHRA, CDR2 YSYEKL. The length of the CDR3 is 20 residues.

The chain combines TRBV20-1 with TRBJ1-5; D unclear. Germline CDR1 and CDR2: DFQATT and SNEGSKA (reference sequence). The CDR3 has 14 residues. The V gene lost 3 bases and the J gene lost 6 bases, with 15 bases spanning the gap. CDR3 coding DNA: TGCAGTGCTAGTGTCAGAGGGTTGGCTCAGCCCCAGCATTTT. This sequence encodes CSASVRGLAQPQHF.

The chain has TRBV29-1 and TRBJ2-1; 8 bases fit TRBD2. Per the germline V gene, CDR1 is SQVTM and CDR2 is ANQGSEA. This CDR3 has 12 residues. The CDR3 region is CSGKAGVNEQFF. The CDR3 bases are TGCTCCGGGAAAGCGGGAGTAAATGAGCAGTTCTTC.